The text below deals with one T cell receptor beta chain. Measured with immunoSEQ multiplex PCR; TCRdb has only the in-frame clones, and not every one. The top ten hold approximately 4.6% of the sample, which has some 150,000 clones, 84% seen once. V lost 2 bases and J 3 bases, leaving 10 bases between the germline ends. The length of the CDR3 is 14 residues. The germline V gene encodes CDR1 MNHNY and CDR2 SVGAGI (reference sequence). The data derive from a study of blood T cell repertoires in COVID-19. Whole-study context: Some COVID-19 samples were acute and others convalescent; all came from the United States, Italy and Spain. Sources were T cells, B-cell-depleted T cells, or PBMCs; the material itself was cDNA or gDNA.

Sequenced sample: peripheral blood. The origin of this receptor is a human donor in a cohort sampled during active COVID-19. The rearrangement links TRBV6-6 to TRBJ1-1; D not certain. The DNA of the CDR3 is TGTGCCAGCAGTTACCCCGGGAGGGACACTGAAGCTTTCTTT. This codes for CASSYPGRDTEAFF.